This T cell receptor beta chain derives from a study of technical replicates of blood from a few donors. The J segment lost 4 bases and the V segment lost 4 bases, leaving 10 bases of the junction unmatched. The germline CDR1 and CDR2 sequences are MGHRA and YSYEKL. The CDR3 runs 16 residues. The table came from immunoSEQ multiplex PCR; TCRdb's copy has only in-frame clones and leaves some out. The sample lists about 70,000 clones, 92% occurring once. The gene calls are TRBV4-1 and TRBJ1-5; 7 bases align to TRBD1. This TCR derives from a human donor in good health. The sequencing sample was made of T cells isolated from PBMCs. The CDR3 here is CASSLREDRANQPQHF. The CDR3 coding sequence is TGCGCCAGCAGCCTTAGAGAAGACAGGGCGAATCAGCCCCAGCATTTT.